This T cell receptor (beta chain) was captured in a study of T cell changes during pregnancy in multiple sclerosis. Clones were read by immunoSEQ multiplex PCR, and TCRdb kept only the in-frame ones, dropping some. Of more than 55,000 clones listed, just over 90% were seen once; the top ten hold roughly 1.1%. CDR3 length equals 15 residues. Germline loops: CDR1 MNHNY, CDR2 SVGAGI (reference sequence). With 2 bases removed from V and 4 bases from J, the gap between germline ends came to 12 bases. J is TRBJ1-5 and V is TRBV6-6, with TRBD1 as a possible D gene (6 bases). Sequences were derived from peripheral blood, sampled in the third trimester of pregnancy. The sequence was collected from a female donor with multiple sclerosis, enrolled in a pregnancy study. The CDR3 sequence: CASSYGYQGNQPQHF. For the CDR3, the DNA is TGTGCCAGCAGTTACGGGTACCAGGGGAATCAGCCCCAGCATTTT.